The T cell receptor (beta chain) described here comes from a study of CD8+CD57+ T cells in acquired aplastic anemia. Study-wide context: Sorted CD4+ and CD8+ cells gave an average of roughly 3.2 ug of DNA.

Template material for TCR beta VDJ and CDR3 profiling consisted of genomic DNA. Each CDR3 protein is one row after TCRdb ran MiXCR on the reads. The sample consists of 210,000 or so distinct CDR3 sequences, under 55% of them appearing once. Individuals selected for sequencing had exhibited CD8+CD57+ cell expansion on flow cytometry. Every patient was diagnosed with severe acquired aplastic anemia. A remark on this clonotype: What it binds is unknown.

Trimming stripped 5 bases from V and 2 bases from J, with 12 bases between. The CDR3 loop spans 14 amino acids. Germline V gene lookup returns CDR1 SGHTA and CDR2 FQGTGA. Study outcomes and limitations: The study identified 25 to 30 CD8+ CDR3 sequences shared by patients and controls.

The sequence came from a human donor with aplastic anemia. The sample consisted of sorted CD4+, CD8+, or CD8+CD57+ T cells (not recorded which) from PBMCs. The chain links TRBV7-3 to TRBJ2-5, with no clear D. CDR3 amino acids: CASSLDPGQETQYF. CDR3 nucleotides: TGTGCCAGCAGCCTCGACCCAGGACAAGAGACCCAGTACTTC.